This T cell receptor (beta chain) was identified during a study of T cells expressing NK-cell markers. About the study: Sequencing of TCR beta repertoires drew on sorted CD3+CD56+NKG2C+, CD3+CD56+NKG2C- and CD3+CD56-NKG2C+ T cells.

TCRdb reanalyzed the 5' RACE reads, giving one entry per CDR3 protein sequence and no DNA. This sample's clone table lists approximately 420,000 distinct CDR3 sequences. From germline, CDR1 is SGHRS and CDR2 YFSETQ. This CDR3 contains 15 residues. The sequence came from a woman aged 50 to 65 in good health. The genes are TRBV5-1 and TRBJ2-7. Sequencing input: blood T cells: a sorted CD56 or NKG2C T cell subset, CD4+ or CD8+ T cells, or bulk PBMC T cells (not recorded which). The CDR3 here is CASSLEVGVSYEQYF.